This T cell receptor beta chain was recorded in a study of blood T cell repertoires in COVID-19. The CDR3 loop spans 15 amino acids. CDR1 is MNHEY, CDR2 SVGEGT, per germline. Trimming pared 3 bases from V and 5 bases from J, leaving 17 bases between. Methods used by the authors: Estimates of nucleated cell counts were drawn from the amplification of reference gene primers. Using immunoSEQ multiplex PCR, the repertoire was profiled, and TCRdb retains in-frame clones only, with some absent. V and J calls plus clone size are reproduced from that table; the DNA served to infer D and trimming. The data hold 200,000 to 250,000 clones, with around 82% observed a single time.

The sequenced material came from peripheral blood. This TCR was recovered from a woman aged 40-49 years with acute or convalescent COVID-19. The gene calls are TRBV6-2 or TRBV6-3 and TRBJ2-7, with TRBD2 as a possible D gene (5 bases). The CDR3 loop is CASSYRGKVRNEQYF. CDR3 nucleotides: TGTGCCAGCAGTTATCGAGGGAAGGTGAGGAACGAGCAGTACTTC.